This T cell receptor (beta chain) was obtained from a study of post-analysis software for immune sequencing data. Study-level information: Secondary progressive, relapsing-remitting and progressive-relapsing multiple sclerosis were among the included disease courses.

In its sample, this clonotype was seen a few times. Its cognate antigen is unknown. The TCR beta cDNA libraries contained unique molecular identifiers. The yield from around 1 to 10 million T cells was roughly 500,000 cDNA molecules in total. TCRdb itself ran the PCR reads through MiXCR, one entry per CDR3 protein. The top ten hold approximately 4.2% of the sample, which has roughly 870,000 distinct CDR3 sequences, approximately 53% seen once. Study outcomes and limitations: The study found significantly lower normalized Chao1 diversity in multiple sclerosis patients than in controls. Four to six TRBV segments, including TRBV5-6, TRBV5-1 and TRBV20-1, were more frequent in patients than controls. Samples from one preparation batch, clustered by F measure, grouped strongly together.

The ends lost 7 bases at V and 1 base at J; junction bases unmatched: 4. The CDR3 has 13 amino acids. From germline, CDR1 is DFQATT and CDR2 SNEGSKA (reference sequence). The chain carries TRBV20-1 and TRBJ2-5, with 9 bases identical to TRBD2. Sequencing was done on a sample of blood. This clonotype was obtained from a girl aged 5 to 17 with multiple sclerosis. CDR3 loop: CSVSGGPQETQYF. In DNA form, the CDR3 reads TGCAGTGTTAGCGGGGGCCCCCAAGAGACCCAGTACTTC.